This T cell receptor beta chain was captured by sequencing in a study of T cells after somatic rescue of genetic block. Libraries were prepared by immunoSEQ multiplex PCR; TCRdb keeps only in-frame clonotypes and omits some of them. The sample consists of about 63,000 clones, about 91% of them appearing once. Trimming at V came to 4 bases and at J to 4 bases, leaving 6 bases not matched to a gene. Germline CDR1 and CDR2: SGHRS and YFSETQ. This CDR3 is 15 amino acids long. This chain connects TRBV5-1 to TRBJ1-5, with 9 positions matching TRBD1. This receptor was obtained from a man in his forties. Sequenced: peripheral blood mononuclear cells (PBMCs). The CDR3: CASSPGTGHNQPQHF. In DNA, the CDR3 is TGCGCCAGCAGCCCCGGGACAGGGCATAATCAGCCCCAGCATTTT.